Sequencing of this T cell receptor beta chain was carried out in a study of Ad26.COV2.S vaccination and SARS-CoV-2 variants. Study conclusions and caveats: It was found that vaccine and placebo recipients had similar non-spike TCR breadth.

Turning to this clone: Its antigen remains unidentified.

The protocol was immunoSEQ multiplex PCR, while the TCRdb copy is restricted to in-frame clones and leaves out a portion. The table lists 400,000 to 450,000 clones, roughly 90% of them singletons. Unmatched junction bases numbered 23, after V lost 3 bases and J lost 11 bases. Germline assignment: CDR1 MGHDK and CDR2 SYGVNS. The CDR3 is 18 residues long. Described treatment: 15 to 20 received Ad26.COV2.S at low or high dose, single or two shots; a few received placebo; per-sample allocation not given. Day 63 following the first vaccine or placebo injection was when the samples were taken. Boston hosted the donor, who was an adult aged 18-55 years.

The TCR was taken from a person between 18 and 59 years old who received the Ad26.COV2.S COVID-19 vaccine or a placebo. The material was peripheral blood, obtained in a trial of Ad26.COV2.S vaccine versus placebo. V and J are TRBV25-1 and TRBJ1-1, with TRBD1 matching 8 bases. CDR3 nucleotides: TGTGCCAGCAGTGACCGACAGGGGAAGGTCGCACCTGGACGTGAGGCTTTCTTT. The encoded protein is CASSDRQGKVAPGREAFF.